The 6 T cell receptor beta chains below were found in one sample sequenced in a study of shared clonotypes between healthy human individuals. Sequenced by immunoSEQ multiplex PCR; TCRdb stores in-frame clones only, minus some. The repertoire holds about 800,000 clones, with 96% as singletons. Terminally differentiated effector memory CD45RA+ cells were excluded by CCR7 positive selection of CD45RO-negative cells. What was sequenced was naive CD8+ T cells sorted from blood. All receptors derive from a man aged 25 to 40 in good health.

The chain carries TRBV18 and TRBJ2-7; D uncertain. The CDR3 is made up of 15 amino acids. Trimming pared 8 bases from V and 0 bases from J, leaving 17 bases between. Germline V gives CDR1 KGHSH, CDR2 LQKENI. The CDR3 DNA follows: TGTGCCAGCACGTCTGACGATGGGATCTCCTACGAGCAGTACTTC. It translates to CASTSDDGISYEQYF.

The chain joins TRBV29-1 to TRBJ2-7; 8 bases fit TRBD2. In germline, CDR1 is SQVTM, CDR2 ANQGSEA. CDR3 size: 16 residues. V gave up 2 bases and J gave up 5 bases; unmatched junction bases: 14. This chain's CDR3 is CSVEPLYGGGFDEQYF. The CDR3 coding sequence is TGCAGCGTTGAACCCCTGTACGGGGGGGGCTTCGACGAGCAGTACTTC.

The CDR3 here is CASSRAAPSNYEQYF. CDR3 bases: TGTGCCAGCTCACGCGCGGCACCTTCCAACTACGAGCAGTACTTC. The chain uses TRBV18 and TRBJ2-7; D not resolved. The length of the CDR3 is 15 residues. V shed 4 bases and J shed 3 bases, with 16 bases lying between them. CDR1 is KGHSH and CDR2 is LQKENI in the germline V gene. Based on the CDR3 plus reference TRBV18 and TRBJ2-7, the full variable domain is NAGVMQNPRHLVRRRGQEARLRCSPMKGHSHVYWYRQLPEEGLKFMVYLQKENIIDESGMPKERFSAEFPKEGPSILRIQQVVRGDSAAYFCASSRAAPSNYEQYFGPGTRLTVT.

V usage is TRBV2 and J usage is TRBJ1-1; maybe TRBD1 (5 bases). This CDR3 region has 13 residues. Trimming left V 11 bases short and J 0 bases short, with 13 bases between. Looked up from germline, CDR1 is SNHLY and CDR2 is FYNNEI. The CDR3 loop reads CAPGGRMNTEAFF. The CDR3 bases are TGTGCCCCCGGGGGACGGATGAACACTGAAGCTTTCTTT.

The chain combines TRBV19 with TRBJ2-1; 8 bases agree with TRBD2. V lost 4 bases, J lost 1 base, and 6 bases stayed unmatched. The CDR3 spans 16 residues. CDR1 and CDR2 (germline): LNHDA, SQIVND (reference sequence). In DNA, the CDR3 is TGTGCCAGTAGTACTCCCGGGACTAGTTCCTACAATGAGCAGTTCTTC. As protein: CASSTPGTSSYNEQFF.

The chain is built from TRBV7-2 and TRBJ2-3, with TRBD2 matching over 10 bases. Trimming took 3 bases from V and 4 from J; bases not matched to a gene: 13. This CDR3 has 18 residues. The germline gives CDR1 SGHTA, CDR2 FQGNSA. The CDR3, as DNA: TGTGCCAGCAGCTTTACCTTTCTAGCGGGAGAATGGCCAGATACGCAGTATTTT. Translation: CASSFTFLAGEWPDTQYF.